Sequencing of this T cell receptor (beta chain) was carried out in a study of radiotherapy plus CTLA-4 blockade in lung cancer. As for the study in general: Across the patients, objective responses occurred in 18%, and disease control in roughly 31%.

Clones were sequenced by immunoSEQ multiplex PCR, and TCRdb holds only the in-frame ones, with some missing. The sample carries 20,000 or so clones, more than 75% recorded once. Germline V gives CDR1 SGHAT, CDR2 FQNNGV. CDR3 length: 14 amino acids. The ends lost 7 bases at V and 2 bases at J; junction bases unmatched: 8. Remarks on this clone: Its antigen is not known.

Study-wide results and caveats: There was expansion of tumor-derived TCR clones in blood after radiotherapy plus ipilimumab.

The clonotype comes from a human donor with non-small cell lung cancer whose response to radiotherapy plus ipilimumab could not be evaluated. Sequenced here: peripheral blood, sampled from a patient treated with radiotherapy plus ipilimumab. The chain couples TRBV11-2 to TRBJ2-7; 7 nucleotides match TRBD2. CDR3 residues: CASNSRGGAYEQYF. As DNA, the CDR3 is TGTGCCAGCAACTCTAGGGGAGGGGCCTACGAGCAGTACTTC.